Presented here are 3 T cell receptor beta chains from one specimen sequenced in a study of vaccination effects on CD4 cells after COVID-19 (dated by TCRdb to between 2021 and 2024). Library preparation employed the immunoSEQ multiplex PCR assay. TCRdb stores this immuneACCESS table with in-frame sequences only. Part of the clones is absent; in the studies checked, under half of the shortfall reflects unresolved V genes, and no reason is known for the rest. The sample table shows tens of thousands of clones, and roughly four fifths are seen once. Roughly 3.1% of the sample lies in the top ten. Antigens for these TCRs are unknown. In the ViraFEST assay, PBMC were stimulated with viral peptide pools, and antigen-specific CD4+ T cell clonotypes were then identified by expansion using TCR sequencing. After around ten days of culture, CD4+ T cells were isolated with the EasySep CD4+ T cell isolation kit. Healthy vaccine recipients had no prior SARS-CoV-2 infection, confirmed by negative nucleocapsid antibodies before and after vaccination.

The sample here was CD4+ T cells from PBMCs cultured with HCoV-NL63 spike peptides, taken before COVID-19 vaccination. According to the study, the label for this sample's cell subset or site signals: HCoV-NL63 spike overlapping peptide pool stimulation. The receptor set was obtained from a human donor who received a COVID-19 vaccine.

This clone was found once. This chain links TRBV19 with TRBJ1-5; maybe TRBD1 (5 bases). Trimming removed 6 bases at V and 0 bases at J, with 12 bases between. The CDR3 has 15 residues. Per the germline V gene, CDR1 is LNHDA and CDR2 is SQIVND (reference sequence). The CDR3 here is CASSKGPYSNQPQHF. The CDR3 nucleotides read TGTGCCAGTAGCAAGGGACCATATAGCAATCAGCCCCAGCATTTT.

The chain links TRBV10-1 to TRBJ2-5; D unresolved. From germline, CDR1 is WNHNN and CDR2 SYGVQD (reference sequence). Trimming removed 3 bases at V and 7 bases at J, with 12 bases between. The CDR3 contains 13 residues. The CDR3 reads CASSERPSGTQYF. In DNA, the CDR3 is TGCGCCAGCAGTGAACGGCCTTCCGGGACCCAGTACTTC.

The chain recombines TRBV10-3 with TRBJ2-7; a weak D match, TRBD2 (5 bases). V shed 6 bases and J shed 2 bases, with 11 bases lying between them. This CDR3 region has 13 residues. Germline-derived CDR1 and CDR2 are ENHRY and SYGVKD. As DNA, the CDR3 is TGTGCCATCAGGGAGGACCTAACCTACGAGCAGTACGTC. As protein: CAIREDLTYEQYV.